A selection of T cell receptor beta chains follows, all from one sample in a study of shared clonotypes between healthy human individuals. Clones were read by immunoSEQ multiplex PCR, and TCRdb kept only the in-frame ones, dropping some. The top ten clones hold around 0.13% of a sample with a few million clones, almost 96% of them seen once. What was sequenced was naive CD4+ T cells sorted from blood. Receptors were obtained from a man in his late teens or twenties in good health. The CDR3 runs from the conserved cysteine through the conserved F or W. The D gene is left open where the match is weak. Where a row states a size, it is once, few, many or the class of an expanded clone; other rows omit it.

size	V	D	J	DNA	CDR3
-	TRBV7-2	-	TRBJ2-7	TGTGCCAGCAGCAACGCCTACGAGCAGTACTTC	CASSNAYEQYF
-	TRBV7-9	TRBD2	TRBJ2-6	TGTGCCAGCAGCGACCAACTAGCGGCCAACTCTGGGGCCAACGTCCTGACTTTC	CASSDQLAANSGANVLTF
-	TRBV2	-	TRBJ2-2	TGTGCCAGCAGTGACCGGGCTAAGTCCGGGGAGCTGTTTTTT	CASSDRAKSGELFF
-	TRBV28	-	TRBJ1-4	TGTGCCAGCAGTACGAGGGGCCCTAATGAAAAACTGTTTTTT	CASSTRGPNEKLFF
-	TRBV7-9	-	TRBJ2-6	TGTGCCAGCAGCTCCCACCAGGGTTCTGGGGCCAACGTCCTGACTTTC	CASSSHQGSGANVLTF
few	TRBV11-3	TRBD1	TRBJ1-3	TGTGCCAGCAGCTTACAGGGGGCTGGAAACACCATATATTTT	CASSLQGAGNTIYF
-	TRBV9	-	TRBJ2-5	TGTGCCAGCAGCGTAGCGGGTTCGGTGGGCCAAGAGACCCAGTACTTC	CASSVAGSVGQETQYF
-	TRBV19	-	TRBJ2-3	TGTGCCAGTAGGGGGGTGGGCACAGATACGCAGTATTTT	CASRGVGTDTQYF
-	TRBV4-1	-	TRBJ2-2	TGCGCCAGCAGCCAAAATTCACTGGGGTTCGTTCCCGGGGAGCTGTTTTTT	CASSQNSLGFVPGELFF
-	TRBV20-1	-	TRBJ2-3	TGCAGTGCGGACATCACAGATACGCAGTATTTT	CSADITDTQYF